The 22 T cell receptor beta chains in this list originate from one sample, sequenced in a study of cytomegalovirus exposure and HLA in healthy donors. Measured with immunoSEQ multiplex PCR; TCRdb has only the in-frame clones, and not every one. The sample yields some 250,000 clones, around 90% seen once. Input material: PBMCs. Receptor source: a woman younger than 35 in good health and CMV-seronegative.

The V and J genes are TRBV9 and TRBJ2-7, with TRBD2 as a possible D gene (6 bases). The V gene lost 3 bases and the J gene lost 5 bases, with 12 bases spanning the gap. Germline CDR1 is SGDLS and CDR2 is YYNGEE. The CDR3 has 13 amino acids. CDR3 protein: CASSGTTLHEQYF. The CDR3 nucleotides are TGTGCCAGCAGCGGGACTACCCTCCACGAGCAGTACTTC.

The chain joins TRBV28 to TRBJ1-2; TRBD1 might be the D (5 bases). Germline V gene data show CDR1 as MDHEN and CDR2 as SYDVKM. The V end lost 8 bases, the J end lost 8 bases, and 12 bases lay between the germline ends. The CDR3 loop spans 11 amino acids. The CDR3 region is CASRRGLGYTF. In DNA form, the CDR3 reads TGTGCCAGCCGGCGGGGCCTCGGCTACACCTTC.

The chain uses TRBV6-5 and TRBJ1-5; no firm D call. The CDR3 sequence is 14 residues long. CDR1 is MNHEY, CDR2 SVGAGI, per germline. Trimming took 2 bases from V and 6 from J, leaving 11 bases between them. In DNA form, the CDR3 reads TGTGCCAGCAGTTACCGCGGGGATATTCAGCCCCAGCATTTT. Protein: CASSYRGDIQPQHF.

This rearrangement joins TRBV21-1 to TRBJ2-7; the D call in the table, TRBD1, was not verified against the DNA. TRBV21-1 is annotated as a pseudogene. This CDR3 has 15 residues. This CDR3 reads CASSKGPRVGYEQYV. The CDR3 DNA reads TGTGCCAGCAGCAAAGGCCCCAGGGTGGGGTACGAGCAGTACGTC.

The chain uses TRBV4-1 and TRBJ1-1; 9 nucleotides match TRBD1. This CDR3 contains 17 residues. Germline V gives CDR1 MGHRA, CDR2 YSYEKL. V trimming: 1 base; J trimming: 0 bases; junction bases outside the gene matches: 6. This CDR3 is CASSQGDREIMNTEAFF. CDR3 sequence (DNA): TGCGCCAGCAGCCAAGGGGACAGGGAGATAATGAACACTGAAGCTTTCTTT.

The V gene is TRBV6-1, the J gene TRBJ2-7, with a possible D match to TRBD1 (6 bases). Trimming took 2 bases from V and 3 from J, leaving 11 bases between them. The CDR3 contains 14 residues. Germline CDR1 is MNHNS and CDR2 is SASEGT. The CDR3 nucleotides are TGTGCCAGCAGTGAAACGGACAGTTACTACGAGCAGTACGTC. Translated, it gives CASSETDSYYEQYV.

The V and J genes are TRBV5-4 and TRBJ1-1; no clear D gene. V was pared by 4 bases and J by 4 bases, with 11 bases between. Germline V gives CDR1 SGHNT, CDR2 YYREEE (reference sequence). CDR3 length: 13 residues. The CDR3 is CASSEVPGTEAFF. CDR3 DNA: TGTGCCAGCAGCGAGGTCCCTGGCACTGAAGCTTTCTTT.

The chain has TRBV10-2 and TRBJ2-3; TRBD2 matches at 10 bases. The germline V gene encodes CDR1 WSHSY and CDR2 SAAADI. This CDR3 comprises 14 residues. After removal of 3 bases from V and 10 bases from J, the junction contained 7 bases not matched to a gene. This CDR3 is CASSEGLAGVSQYF. The CDR3 DNA sequence: TGCGCCAGCAGTGAAGGGCTAGCGGGGGTTTCGCAGTATTTT.

The chain links TRBV7-8 to TRBJ1-4; D gene ambiguous. This CDR3 is 15 amino acids long. Germline CDR1 reads SGHVS; CDR2 reads FQNEAQ. V gave up 1 base and J gave up 0 bases, with 6 bases separating them. The CDR3 region has the DNA TGTGCCAGCAGCTTAGGTTCAGCAACTAATGAAAAACTGTTTTTT. Encoded protein: CASSLGSATNEKLFF.

The chain employs TRBV30 and TRBJ1-2, with a tentative D call TRBD1 (5 bases). This CDR3 contains 14 residues. Trimming stripped 1 base from V and 6 bases from J, with 15 bases between. Looked up from germline, CDR1 is GTSNPN and CDR2 is SVGIG (reference sequence). The CDR3 region has the DNA TGTGCCTGGAGTGGGGCGGGGGAAATTGATGGCTACACCTTC. It is translated as CAWSGAGEIDGYTF.

The chain links TRBV28 to TRBJ1-1; no firm D call. V lost 5 bases, J lost 2 bases, and 15 bases lay in between. This CDR3 comprises 15 residues. Per germline, CDR1 MDHEN and CDR2 SYDVKM. The DNA for the CDR3 is TGTGCCAGCAGTCCCCGACCGCCGGGTAACACTGAAGCTTTCTTT. This encodes CASSPRPPGNTEAFF.

The chain combines TRBV30 with TRBJ2-7; tentative D call: TRBD1 (5 bases). The germline CDR1 and CDR2 sequences are GTSNPN and SVGIG (reference sequence). V was cut by 2 bases and J by 3 bases, with 17 bases left in between. This CDR3 is built from 15 residues. The CDR3 DNA reads as TGTGCCTGGAGTACTCCCAGGGCTCTCCTCTACGAGCAGTACTTC. This gives the protein CAWSTPRALLYEQYF.

This clone was detected only once. This chain uses TRBV27 with TRBJ1-5, with TRBD1 matching over 11 bases. After removal of 3 bases from V and 5 bases from J, the junction contained 3 bases not matched to a gene. This CDR3 is built from 15 residues. Germline CDR1 MNHEY, CDR2 SMNVEV (reference sequence). This CDR3 reads CASSFRTGGDQPQHF. The CDR3 DNA sequence: TGTGCCAGCAGTTTCCGGACAGGGGGCGATCAGCCCCAGCATTTT.

The rearrangement links TRBV28 to TRBJ1-2; 10 bases are shared with TRBD1. CDR3 length: 15 amino acids. The ends lost 6 bases at V and 4 bases at J; junction bases unmatched: 8. CDR1 and CDR2 from the germline V gene are MDHEN and SYDVKM. CDR3 bases: TGTGCCAGCAGGTTTCCCGGGACAGGGGTCTATGGCTACACCTTC. Its translation is CASRFPGTGVYGYTF.

J is TRBJ2-7 and V is TRBV7-2; 8 nucleotides match TRBD2. The CDR3 is made up of 15 amino acids. CDR1 SGHTA and CDR2 FQGNSA come from the germline V gene. V gave up 3 bases and J gave up 2 bases; unmatched junction bases: 6. CDR3 sequence: CASSFSGGPAYEQYF. The DNA of the CDR3 is TGTGCCAGCAGCTTCAGCGGGGGCCCCGCCTACGAGCAGTACTTC. Complete variable domain (other parts from reference TRBV7-2 and TRBJ2-7): GAGVSQSPSNKVTEKGKDVELRCDPISGHTALYWYRQSLGQGLEFLIYFQGNSAPDKSGLPSDRFSAERTGGSVSTLTIQRTQQEDSAVYLCASSFSGGPAYEQYFGPGTRLTVT.

V usage is TRBV9 and J usage is TRBJ2-2; D remains ambiguous. The CDR3 has 13 amino acids. The ends were cut back, 6 bases at V and 9 bases at J, with 15 bases in the middle. CDR1 and CDR2 from the germline V gene are SGDLS and YYNGEE. In DNA form, the CDR3 reads TGTGCCAGCACTATTGGGCCGAGCAGGGAGCTGTTTTTT. Amino acid sequence: CASTIGPSRELFF.

The rearrangement links TRBV5-6 to TRBJ2-3, with TRBD2 as a possible D gene (6 bases). The CDR3 is 13 amino acids. The V gene's germline CDR1 is SGHDT and CDR2 YYEEEE. V lost 4 bases and J 3 bases, leaving 9 bases between the germline ends. The CDR3 nucleotides are TGTGCCAGCAGCAGGAGGGGAACAGATACGCAGTATTTT. Amino acid sequence: CASSRRGTDTQYF.

This chain uses TRBV15 with TRBJ2-3; TRBD1 matches 8 bases. The length of the CDR3 is 14 residues. The germline V gene encodes CDR1 LNHNV and CDR2 YYDKDF (reference sequence). J was trimmed by 4 bases and V by 3 bases; bases with no gene match: 3. The CDR3, as DNA: TGTGCCACCAGCAGCCCGGACAGGGCAGATACGCAGTATTTT. This codes for CATSSPDRADTQYF.

This chain joins TRBV27 and TRBJ1-1; no definite D call. From germline, CDR1 is MNHEY and CDR2 SMNVEV (reference sequence). The CDR3 runs to 11 residues. Trimming shortened V by 4 bases and J by 5 bases, and 5 bases separated the two germline ends. CDR3 coding DNA: TGTGCCAGCAGTTCCCAAACTGAAGCTTTCTTT. This encodes CASSSQTEAFF.

This chain joins TRBV5-1 and TRBJ1-3, with TRBD1 matching over 9 bases. Trimming cost V 7 bases and J 2 bases; bases outside gene matches: 4. Germline CDR1 and CDR2: SGHRS and YFSETQ. The CDR3 is made up of 14 amino acids. CDR3 sequence reads: CASAGTGTGNTIYF. The CDR3 DNA is TGCGCCAGCGCCGGGACAGGGACTGGAAACACCATATATTTT.

The rearrangement uses TRBV7-9 and TRBJ1-1; D remains unclear. V dropped 3 bases and J dropped 1 base, with 9 bases sitting between them. This CDR3 contains 14 residues. CDR1 SEHNR and CDR2 FQNEAQ come from the germline V gene (reference sequence). CDR3 coding DNA: TGTGCCAGCAGCTTCGAGATGTCGAACACTGAAGCTTTCTTT. It encodes CASSFEMSNTEAFF.

This chain joins TRBV6-6 and TRBJ1-1; 7 bases are a match to TRBD1. Germline V lookup: CDR1 MNHNY, CDR2 SVGAGI (reference sequence). The CDR3 contains 16 residues. V was clipped by 0 bases and J by 6 bases; unmatched bases: 10. The CDR3 DNA reads as TGTGCCAGCAGTTACTCGAAGGGGGCTCGGGTCCCTGAAGCTTTCTTT. Residues: CASSYSKGARVPEAFF.